Listed here are 18 T cell receptor beta chains from one sample, sequenced in a study of cytomegalovirus exposure and HLA in healthy donors. Profiling relied on immunoSEQ multiplex PCR, and the TCRdb table lists in-frame clones only, not all of them. Among some 150,000 clones listed, roughly 89% were seen once. Sequences were obtained from PBMCs. The receptors derive from a woman in her 30s in good health and CMV-seronegative.

The count of this clone is one. The J gene is TRBJ1-6, the V gene TRBV5-1; D is undetermined. Germline lookup yields CDR1 SGHRS and CDR2 YFSETQ. Trimming left V 4 bases short and J 14 bases short, with 16 bases between. The CDR3 loop spans 13 amino acids. Written as DNA, the CDR3 is TGCGCCAGCAGCAGAACAGACCGTGCCTCCCTCCACTTT. This encodes CASSRTDRASLHF.

The gene calls are TRBV29-1 and TRBJ2-1; 12 bases agree with TRBD2. CDR1 and CDR2 from the germline V gene are SQVTM and ANQGSEA. Trimming removed 4 bases from V and 8 bases from J; junction bases left unmatched: 15. The CDR3 has 17 amino acids. CDR3 nucleotide sequence: TGCAGCGTTGTAGGTCTAGCGGGGGGGCGACTTTCATATGAGCAGTTCTTC. It is translated as CSVVGLAGGRLSYEQFF.

V usage is TRBV9 and J usage is TRBJ2-7, with 7 bases that match TRBD2. The ends lost 7 bases at V and 1 base at J; junction bases unmatched: 5. The CDR3 loop spans 13 amino acids. CDR1 and CDR2 (germline): SGDLS, YYNGEE. For the CDR3, the DNA is TGTGCCAGCGGGGAGGGTCCTTCCTACGAGCAGTACTTC. Protein: CASGEGPSYEQYF. Full variable domain (remainder filled in from reference TRBV9 and TRBJ2-7): DSGVTQTPKHLITATGQRVTLRCSPRSGDLSVYWYQQSLDQGLQFLIQYYNGEERAKGNILERFSAQQFPDLHSELNLSSLELGDSALYFCASGEGPSYEQYFGPGTRLTVT.

The chain employs TRBV6-6 and TRBJ2-7; no definite D call. Germline V gives CDR1 MNHNY, CDR2 SVGAGI (reference sequence). The V end was cut by 6 bases, the J end by 2 bases, with 8 bases between. The CDR3 runs 12 residues. The chain's CDR3 is CASRSPTYEQYF. CDR3 nucleotide sequence: TGTGCCAGCAGGAGTCCCACCTACGAGCAGTACTTC.

The chain is built from TRBV5-4 and TRBJ2-1; TRBD2 is a possible D gene (6 bases). CDR1 is SGHNT, CDR2 YYREEE, per germline (reference sequence). This CDR3 has 14 residues. The V gene lost 4 bases and the J gene lost 7 bases, with 15 bases spanning the gap. CDR3 region: CASSHPGLANEQFF. For the CDR3, the DNA is TGTGCCAGCAGCCACCCGGGACTTGCTAATGAGCAGTTCTTC.

The rearrangement uses TRBV27 and TRBJ1-2; a possible D gene is TRBD1 (5 bases). This CDR3 comprises 15 residues. Per the germline V gene, CDR1 is MNHEY and CDR2 is SMNVEV (reference sequence). Between the trimmed V and J ends, which lost 2 bases and 4 bases, there was a span of 14 bases. This CDR3 reads CASSLGTGRGYGYTF. The CDR3, as DNA: TGTGCCAGCAGTTTAGGGACTGGGCGCGGCTATGGCTACACCTTC.

This rearrangement joins TRBV5-5 to TRBJ1-2, with a weak D call TRBD1 (5 bases). V dropped 2 bases and J dropped 4 bases, with 15 bases sitting between them. The germline V gene encodes CDR1 SGHKS and CDR2 YYEKEE (reference sequence). The CDR3 is 15 amino acids. DNA of the CDR3: TGTGCCAGCAGCTTTCGGGGTGCGGGGGGCTATGGCTACACCTTC. Protein: CASSFRGAGGYGYTF.

This clone was counted only a few times. This sequence joins TRBV6-4 and TRBJ2-3, with 8 bases that match TRBD2. CDR1 MRHNA and CDR2 SNTAGT come from the germline V gene. The CDR3 covers 15 residues. The junction had 10 bases not matched to a gene; V was cut back by 8 bases and J by 3 bases. CDR3 protein: CASAKTSEGTDTQYF. The DNA for the CDR3 is TGTGCCAGCGCCAAGACTAGCGAGGGTACAGATACGCAGTATTTT.

The chain joins TRBV14 to TRBJ2-1, with TRBD2 as a possible D gene (6 bases). Looked up from germline, CDR1 is SGHDN and CDR2 is FVKESK. The CDR3 runs 13 residues. V lost 0 bases, J lost 6 bases, and 6 bases lay in between. The chain's CDR3 is CASSQELANEQFF. The CDR3 DNA reads as TGTGCCAGCAGCCAAGAACTAGCCAATGAGCAGTTCTTC.

The chain links TRBV4-2 to TRBJ1-2, with unresolved D. The CDR3 loop spans 15 amino acids. Germline values: CDR1 LGHNA, CDR2 YNFKEQ. Trimming pared 0 bases from V and 8 bases from J, leaving 16 bases between. This CDR3 reads CASSQDQVGRMGYTF. In DNA form, the CDR3 reads TGTGCCAGCAGCCAAGATCAAGTCGGGAGAATGGGCTACACCTTC.

This clone was seen a single time. The chain links TRBV7-7 to TRBJ1-1; D gene uncertain. Trimming left V 1 base short and J 5 bases short, with 17 bases between. CDR3 size: 16 residues. Germline lookup yields CDR1 SSHAT and CDR2 FNYEAQ (reference sequence). The chain's CDR3 is CASSLGSSRGRTEAFF. The DNA for the CDR3 is TGTGCCAGCAGCTTAGGCTCCTCTCGGGGTCGGACTGAAGCTTTCTTT.

The chain couples TRBV5-1 to TRBJ2-5, with 8 bases fitting TRBD1. Trimming at V came to 0 bases and at J to 5 bases, leaving 12 bases not matched to a gene. CDR3 length: 17 residues. Germline V CDR1 and CDR2: SGHRS, YFSETQ. The CDR3 region has the DNA TGCGCCAGCAGCTTGGTGACGGACCGGACAGGGATGGAGACCCAGTACTTC. Translation: CASSLVTDRTGMETQYF.

This clone was counted once. This chain joins TRBV9 and TRBJ1-1, with TRBD1 identical over 7 bases. Losses at the gene ends were 4 bases for V and 6 bases for J; bases not matched to a gene: 9. This CDR3 has 14 amino acids. The germline V gene has CDR1 SGDLS and CDR2 YYNGEE. The CDR3 DNA sequence: TGTGCCAGCAGCAAGGGACAGCTAGCTCCTGAAGCTTTCTTT. The encoded protein is CASSKGQLAPEAFF.

The CDR3 DNA reads TGTGCCAGCAGCCCCCACAGGCAAGAGACCCAGTACTTC. This gives the protein CASSPHRQETQYF. This chain uses TRBV6-5 with TRBJ2-5, with TRBD1 as a possible D gene (5 bases). V was cut by 6 bases and J by 2 bases, with 10 bases left in between. This CDR3 contains 13 residues. Germline V lookup: CDR1 MNHEY, CDR2 SVGAGI.

This clone was found a few times. V usage is TRBV18 and J usage is TRBJ1-1; D possibly corresponds to TRBD1 (6 bases). Germline assignment: CDR1 KGHSH and CDR2 LQKENI. This CDR3 spans 15 amino acids. V lost 3 bases and J 0 bases, leaving 11 bases between the germline ends. CDR3 bases: TGTGCCAGCTCACCGCTGGACAGCCTGAACACTGAAGCTTTCTTT. Translating gives CASSPLDSLNTEAFF.

J is TRBJ2-5 and V is TRBV10-3; 15 bases align to TRBD2. This CDR3 region has 16 residues. CDR1 is ENHRY, CDR2 SYGVKD, per germline. The ends lost 10 bases at V and 2 bases at J; junction bases unmatched: 8. The CDR3: CATGTSGGQQQETQYF. The CDR3 DNA sequence: TGTGCCACCGGGACTAGCGGGGGGCAACAACAAGAGACCCAGTACTTC.

J is TRBJ2-7 and V is TRBV19; perhaps TRBD2 as D (6 bases). CDR1 is LNHDA, CDR2 SQIVND, per germline (reference sequence). Trimming cost V 1 base and J 0 bases, with 7 bases left between them. The CDR3 runs 14 residues. This CDR3 reads CASSIVGSSYEQYF. DNA for the CDR3: TGTGCCAGTAGTATAGTCGGGAGCTCCTACGAGCAGTACTTC.

The gene calls are TRBV18 and TRBJ2-5; D perhaps matches TRBD1 (6 bases). V lost 2 bases, J lost 0 bases, and 10 bases lay in between. There are 15 residues in the CDR3. The germline V gene encodes CDR1 KGHSH and CDR2 LQKENI. The CDR3 nucleotides read TGTGCCAGCTCACCAGGGGGCGAGGACCAAGAGACCCAGTACTTC. Translation: CASSPGGEDQETQYF. Full variable domain (rest looked up from reference TRBV18 and TRBJ2-5): NAGVMQNPRHLVRRRGQEARLRCSPMKGHSHVYWYRQLPEEGLKFMVYLQKENIIDESGMPKERFSAEFPKEGPSILRIQQVVRGDSAAYFCASSPGGEDQETQYFGPGTRLLVL.